This TCR beta chain was observed in a study of blood T cell repertoires in COVID-19. As for the study in general: Samples representing acute and convalescent COVID-19 were sourced from the United States, Italy and Spain.

Seattle cases were enrolled at active infection and followed longitudinally. Profiled with immunoSEQ multiplex PCR; TCRdb holds only in-frame clones, not every one. Seen here are about 80,000 clones, about 78% observed once, and the top ten hold 35% to 40%. This clone came up a few times. Sequenced: peripheral blood. This TCR was recovered from a man between 60 and 70 years old with COVID-19, enrolled during active disease.

This chain's CDR3 is CASSQDYRFWSSYNEQFF. CDR3 nucleotides: TGTGCCAGCAGCCAAGATTATAGGTTTTGGAGCTCCTACAATGAGCAGTTCTTC. The gene calls are TRBV4-2 and TRBJ2-1; D unclear. Per germline, CDR1 LGHNA and CDR2 YNFKEQ. CDR3 length equals 18 residues. Trimming shortened V by 0 bases and J by 0 bases, and 15 bases separated the two germline ends.